One and the same sample provided the 12 T cell receptor beta chains below, sequenced in a study of identical twins. In TCRdb, the 5' RACE reads were re-called with MiXCR into one record per CDR3 protein. The sample holds roughly 710,000 distinct CDR3 sequences, approximately 6% seen once. Input material: naive T cells sorted from blood. These TCRs come from a young man in good health.

This clonotype was seen many times. V and J are TRBV5-1 and TRBJ1-1; D is ambiguous. Germline CDR1 reads SGHRS; CDR2 reads YFSETQ. CDR3 size: 16 residues. The V and J ends lost 4 bases and 1 base respectively, with 17 bases between them. The CDR3 is CASSASTAGRNTEAFF. CDR3 coding DNA: TGCGCCAGCAGCGCCTCTACGGCAGGCCGGAACACTGAAGCTTTCTTT.

This clonotype was counted between two and nine times. This rearrangement joins TRBV2 to TRBJ2-3; unclear D gene. V gave up 6 bases and J gave up 0 bases, with 7 bases separating them. The CDR3 sequence is 13 residues long. CDR1 is SNHLY and CDR2 is FYNNEI in the germline V gene. The CDR3 reads CASREDSTDTQYF. DNA for the CDR3: TGTGCCAGCAGAGAGGACAGCACAGATACGCAGTATTTT. Together with reference TRBV2 and TRBJ2-3, the CDR3 gives the full variable domain: EPEVTQTPSHQVTQMGQEVILRCVPISNHLYFYWYRQILGQKVEFLVSFYNNEISEKSEIFDDQFSVERPDGSNFTLKIRSTKLEDSAMYFCASREDSTDTQYFGPGTRLTVL.

This clonotype was counted at least ten times. This CDR3 reads CASSFDPRNEQFF. The CDR3, as DNA: TGTGCCAGCAGCTTCGACCCACGGAATGAGCAGTTCTTC. V is TRBV7-9 and J is TRBJ2-1; D is unresolved. Per germline, CDR1 SEHNR and CDR2 FQNEAQ (reference sequence). V lost 3 bases and J lost 7, with 10 bases in between. CDR3 length equals 13 residues.

This clonotype was seen at least ten times. J is TRBJ1-1 and V is TRBV12-3 or TRBV12-4, with no clear D. CDR3 length equals 15 residues. With 3 bases removed from V and 2 bases from J, the gap between germline ends came to 13 bases. As DNA, the CDR3 is TGTGCCAGCAGTTTGGGTCGGCTGACTAACACTGAAGCTTTCTTT. Protein: CASSLGRLTNTEAFF.

The genes are TRBV2 and TRBJ2-2; D may be TRBD1 (5 bases). CDR1 is SNHLY, CDR2 FYNNEI, per germline. Trimming removed 4 bases from V and 1 base from J, with 13 bases in between. The CDR3 length is 16 residues. The CDR3 sequence: CASSVRQYENTGELFF. The CDR3 nucleotides are TGTGCCAGCAGTGTCAGACAGTACGAGAACACCGGGGAGCTGTTTTTT.

This clonotype was detected ten times or more. The chain carries TRBV7-9 and TRBJ1-3; 8 bases line up with TRBD1. The germline V gene encodes CDR1 SEHNR and CDR2 FQNEAQ (reference sequence). The CDR3 sequence is 17 residues long. V dropped 5 bases and J dropped 4; count of bases not matched to a gene: 13. The CDR3 sequence is CASSPAGTGLQGNTIYF. Here the CDR3 DNA reads TGTGCCAGCAGCCCCGCCGGGACAGGTCTTCAAGGAAACACCATATATTTT.

This clonotype has a count of ten or more. J is TRBJ2-2 and V is TRBV30, with D perhaps TRBD1 or TRBD2 (5 bases each). CDR1 and CDR2 (germline): GTSNPN, SVGIG (reference sequence). This CDR3 has 13 residues. V dropped 8 bases and J dropped 4 bases, with 14 bases sitting between them. CDR3 region: CAQLGLATGELFF. CDR3 in DNA: TGTGCCCAGTTGGGGCTAGCCACCGGGGAGCTGTTTTTT.

This clonotype was picked up many times. The rearrangement joins TRBV4-2 to TRBJ2-3; no definite D call. Germline V gene sequence: CDR1 LGHNA, CDR2 YNFKEQ. The CDR3 extends over 14 amino acids. Trimming removed 2 bases from V and 2 bases from J, with 8 bases in between. The CDR3 DNA sequence: TGTGCCAGCAGCCAAATTGTCCTCACAGATACGCAGTATTTT. It is translated as CASSQIVLTDTQYF.

The J gene is TRBJ2-3, the V gene TRBV5-1, with TRBD2 as a possible D gene (6 bases). Trimming cost V 0 bases and J 6 bases, with 20 bases left between them. CDR3 length: 17 residues. Germline V gene data show CDR1 as SGHRS and CDR2 as YFSETQ. The CDR3 is CASSLGSGTPMRDTQYF. CDR3 nucleotides: TGCGCCAGCAGCTTGGGATCCGGGACTCCGATGAGGGATACGCAGTATTTT.

The gene calls are TRBV6-2 or TRBV6-3 and TRBJ2-7; D tentatively fits TRBD1 or TRBD2 (6 bases each). V gave up 4 bases and J gave up 3 bases, with 19 bases separating them. The V gene's germline CDR1 is MNHEY and CDR2 SVGEGT. CDR3 size: 16 residues. CDR3 sequence reads: CASSSVTGRTLYEQYF. CDR3 in DNA: TGTGCCAGCAGTTCCGTCACAGGGAGGACCCTCTACGAGCAGTACTTC.

The V and J genes are TRBV9 and TRBJ2-3; D unresolved. The CDR3 has 15 residues. The V gene's germline CDR1 is SGDLS and CDR2 YYNGEE. The V end lost 0 bases, the J end lost 4 bases, and 12 bases lay between the germline ends. This CDR3 is CASSVARARSDTQYF. CDR3 in DNA: TGTGCCAGCAGCGTAGCTCGGGCTAGATCAGATACGCAGTATTTT.

This clonotype was counted between two and nine times. This rearrangement joins TRBV20-1 to TRBJ1-2, with 9 bases lining up with TRBD1. V lost 6 bases to trimming and J lost 7 bases; unmatched junction nucleotides: 9. This CDR3 contains 13 residues. Germline lookup yields CDR1 DFQATT and CDR2 SNEGSKA (reference sequence). In DNA, the CDR3 is TGCAGTGCAAAAACCGGGACAGGGCTTGGCTACACCTTC. Protein sequence: CSAKTGTGLGYTF.